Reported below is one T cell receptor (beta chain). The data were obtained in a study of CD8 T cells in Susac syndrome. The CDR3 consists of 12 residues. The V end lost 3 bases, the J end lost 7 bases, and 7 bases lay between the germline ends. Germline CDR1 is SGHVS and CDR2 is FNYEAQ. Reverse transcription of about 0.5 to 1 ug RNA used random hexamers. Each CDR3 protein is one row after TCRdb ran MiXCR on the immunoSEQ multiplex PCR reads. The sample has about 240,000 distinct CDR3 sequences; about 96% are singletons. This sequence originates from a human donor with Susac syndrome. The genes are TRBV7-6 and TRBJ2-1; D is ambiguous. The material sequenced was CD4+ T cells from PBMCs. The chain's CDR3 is CASSFPLNEQFF. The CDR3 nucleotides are TGTGCCAGCAGCTTCCCCTTAAATGAGCAGTTCTTC.